These 10 T cell receptor beta chains were sequenced from one sample in a study of shared clonotypes between healthy human individuals. Here immunoSEQ multiplex PCR was the method, and the copy in TCRdb shows in-frame clones only, minus some. Of hundreds of thousands of clones listed, around 97% were seen once; the top ten hold around 0.058%. The specimen sequenced was naive CD4+ T cells sorted from blood. Subset specified: CD45RA+ positively selected. These TCRs come from a young woman in good health.

For the CDR3, the DNA is TGTGCCAGCAGTGATAGCGGGGCTAGCCGGCTTGAGACCCAGTACTTC. Its protein is CASSDSGASRLETQYF. V gene TRBV2 combines with J gene TRBJ2-5, with 8 bases aligning to TRBD2. The CDR3 is 16 residues long. Unmatched junction bases numbered 11, after V lost 3 bases and J lost 5 bases. Germline CDR1 SNHLY, CDR2 FYNNEI.

The chain carries TRBV11-2 and TRBJ1-3; 7 bases map to TRBD1. The CDR3 contains 16 residues. V dropped 5 bases and J dropped 3; count of bases not matched to a gene: 10. Germline CDR1 reads SGHAT; CDR2 reads FQNNGV. The CDR3 nucleotides read TGTGCCAGCAGCCGATATACAGGGGATCATGGAAACACCATATATTTT. It translates to CASSRYTGDHGNTIYF.

As DNA, the CDR3 is TGTGCCAGCAGTTCAGGGGACCACTATGGCTACACCTTC. Protein product: CASSSGDHYGYTF. The V and J genes are TRBV28 and TRBJ1-2; perhaps TRBD1 as D (6 bases). V gave up 4 bases and J gave up 3 bases, with 9 bases separating them. From germline, CDR1 is MDHEN and CDR2 SYDVKM. This CDR3 is built from 13 residues.

J is TRBJ2-3 and V is TRBV2; TRBD2 might be the D (5 bases). This CDR3 region has 12 residues. The V gene's germline CDR1 is SNHLY and CDR2 FYNNEI. Trimming stripped 2 bases from V and 6 bases from J, with 6 bases between. The CDR3 sequence: CASSERGDTQYF. In DNA, the CDR3 is TGTGCCAGCAGTGAAAGAGGGGATACGCAGTATTTT.

This clone appeared a single time. CDR3 nucleotides: TGTGCCAGCAGTCTCCGCGGGACAGGGAATACTGAAGCTTTCTTT. It encodes CASSLRGTGNTEAFF. The rearrangement links TRBV28 to TRBJ1-1, with TRBD1 matching 9 bases. V shed 5 bases and J 5 bases; nucleotides not matched to a gene: 9. This CDR3 has 15 residues. The germline V gene has CDR1 MDHEN and CDR2 SYDVKM.

The CDR3, as DNA: TGTGCCACCAGCAGTAGCGGGAGGACCGGGGAGCTGTTTTTT. Its protein is CATSSSGRTGELFF. The chain is built from TRBV15 and TRBJ2-2, with TRBD2 matching 10 bases. V was clipped by 3 bases and J by 5 bases; unmatched bases: 0. This CDR3 has 14 residues. From germline, CDR1 is LNHNV and CDR2 YYDKDF (reference sequence).

The chain recombines TRBV7-2 with TRBJ2-3; weak D call: TRBD2 (7 bases). This CDR3 region has 15 residues. Germline values: CDR1 SGHTA, CDR2 FQGNSA. V was pared by 5 bases and J by 0 bases, with 12 bases between. The CDR3, as DNA: TGTGCCAGCAGCCCCGGGGGGCCTAGCACAGATACGCAGTATTTT. As protein: CASSPGGPSTDTQYF.

The chain joins TRBV6-5 to TRBJ1-1; 10 nucleotides align to TRBD1. CDR1 and CDR2 from the germline V gene are MNHEY and SVGAGI. This CDR3 is built from 16 residues. The V segment lost 0 bases and the J segment 3 bases; nucleotides outside the gene matches: 4. CDR3 sequence reads: CASSYSWGQGYTEAFF. CDR3 DNA sequence: TGTGCCAGCAGTTACTCGTGGGGACAGGGGTACACTGAAGCTTTCTTT.

This clone was detected only once. The rearrangement links TRBV14 to TRBJ2-1; 7 bases are shared with TRBD2. J lost 0 bases, V lost 0 bases, and 2 bases had no gene match. Germline V gives CDR1 SGHDN, CDR2 FVKESK. This CDR3 has 16 residues. The CDR3 is CASSQDGGSSYNEQFF. As DNA, the CDR3 is TGTGCCAGCAGCCAAGATGGCGGGAGCTCCTACAATGAGCAGTTCTTC.

The CDR3 DNA reads TGTGCCAGCAGTGACCCGGGCAGGGGGGCAGATACGCAGTATTTT. Protein: CASSDPGRGADTQYF. The rearrangement links TRBV2 to TRBJ2-3, with D maybe TRBD1 (7 bases). This CDR3 region has 15 residues. V was trimmed by 3 bases and J by 4 bases, leaving 14 bases between them. In germline, CDR1 is SNHLY, CDR2 FYNNEI. The whole variable domain, remainder taken from reference TRBV2 and TRBJ2-3, is EPEVTQTPSHQVTQMGQEVILRCVPISNHLYFYWYRQILGQKVEFLVSFYNNEISEKSEIFDDQFSVERPDGSNFTLKIRSTKLEDSAMYFCASSDPGRGADTQYFGPGTRLTVL.